This T cell receptor beta chain was found in a study of blood T cell repertoires in COVID-19. Assay: immunoSEQ multiplex PCR; the TCRdb copy retains only in-frame clones and omits some. The sample lists about 200,000 clones, approximately 85% occurring once. CDR3 size: 18 residues. The V and J ends lost 3 bases and 0 bases respectively, with 17 bases between them. Germline V CDR1 and CDR2: MDHEN, SYDVKM. The rearrangement links TRBV28 to TRBJ1-4, with a possible D match to TRBD1 (5 bases). Source material: PBMCs or T cells enriched from blood (not recorded which). The clonotype originates from a man aged 35-49 years with acute COVID-19. For the CDR3, the DNA is TGTGCCAGCAGTTTCCTGATTCCTAGGGGCGCAACTAATGAAAAACTGTTTTTT. This codes for CASSFLIPRGATNEKLFF.